This T cell receptor beta chain was captured by sequencing in a study of blood T cell repertoires in COVID-19 (dated by TCRdb to the early 2020s). Describing the broader study: Collaborator samples came from the United States, Italy and Spain and covered acute and convalescent phases of COVID-19. The dataset comprised deeply sampled blood TCRbeta repertoires from subjects exposed to, actively infected with, or recovered from COVID-19. A freely available public database, intended as a resource for researchers studying the immune response to SARS-CoV-2, is where the repertoires were released. Where available, HLA class I and class II types were taken from metadata supplied by the sample provider and were not determined by assay-based typing. The sample metadata nearly always contained a de-identified subject ID, COVID-19 status, age in years and sex. The prospective study material was composed of cDNA or gDNA derived from T cells, B-cell-depleted T cells, or PBMCs. The samples were drawn from two sources: the first 160 participants of the ongoing ImmuneRACE study, and 1,254 subjects contributed by 6 global collaborators.

TCRbeta CDR3 regions were amplified from genomic DNA by means of the immunoSEQ Assay, a bias-controlled multiplex PCR. On the study's bioinformatics: The number of nucleated cells in each sample was estimated by amplification of reference gene primers within the assay. To quantify the absolute abundance of each unique TCRbeta CDR3 rearrangement, sequence reads were collapsed and filtered. Productive Simpson clonality was computed per sample as the square root of Simpson's diversity index over productive rearrangements. Entries here come from immuneACCESS through TCRdb and include only in-frame sequences with V and J called. Some clones fail to appear in such tables; in the studies checked, an unresolved V gene covers under half of the shortfall, and the cause of the remainder is unknown. That table supplies the V and J calls and clone size; D and trimming were determined from the DNA. This sample holds over 95,000 clones; roughly 76% were observed only once. Under 11% of the sample goes to the ten largest clones.

Study-wide conclusions, independent of this receptor: How much clinical and demographic metadata was included differed by source and by participant, and the metadata was provided uncurated.

Collaborating institutions collected whole blood in K2EDTA tubes following their own protocols. For TCRbeta analysis, collaborators shipped samples as frozen whole blood, isolated PBMCs, or DNA extracted from either of those sample types. Sequences LNHDA (CDR1) and SQIVND (CDR2) are obtained from the germline V gene (reference sequence). The junction carries 18 bases between V and J, which are trimmed by 0 bases and 9 bases respectively. The CDR3 starts with the cysteine, ends with the phenylalanine, and has 16 residues. Here the CDR3 DNA is all that survives: 48 bases in frame from base 1. Notes on this clone: Its antigen specificity is not known. Nothing much larger sits one base from this clone, and base qualities are not available.

The source is a human donor in a cohort sampled during active COVID-19. The sequence joins TRBV19 to TRBJ1-5, with TRBD1 perhaps the D gene, on 5 matching bases. Sequenced: peripheral blood. The DNA sequence follows: TGTGCCAGTAGTATAGATCACATAGGGGTGTTTAGGCCCCAGCATTTT. This gives the protein CASSIDHIGVFRPQHF. The full variable domain, with segments outside the CDR3 supplied by the reference TRBV19 and TRBJ1-5 proteins, appears as DGGITQSPKYLFRKEGQNVTLSCEQNLNHDAMYWYRQDPGQGLRLIYYSQIVNDFQKGDIAEGYSVSREKKESFPLTVTSAQKNPTAFYLCASSIDHIGVFRPQHFGDGTRLSIL.